The 28 T cell receptor beta chains presented below share a single source sample, sequenced in a study of blood T cell repertoires in COVID-19. The assay was immunoSEQ multiplex PCR, and TCRdb's table has in-frame clones only and misses some. The sample records approximately 300,000 clones, 75% to 95% being singletons. The specimen sequenced was peripheral blood. Receptor source: a woman aged 25 to 45 with COVID-19, enrolled during active disease.

This rearrangement joins TRBV10-2 to TRBJ2-3, with 12 positions matching TRBD2. J gave up 3 bases and V 2 bases, and 3 bases lay outside the gene matches. Germline-derived CDR1 and CDR2 are WSHSY and SAAADI. This CDR3 region has 16 residues. The CDR3 coding sequence is TGCGCCAGCAGTGAGGCACTAGCGGGAGGAACAGATACGCAGTATTTT. Translated: CASSEALAGGTDTQYF.

Concerning this clone: The sample carries other DNA sequences with the same CDR3. The chain joins TRBV11-2 to TRBJ2-5, with 8 nucleotides matching TRBD1. Looked up from germline, CDR1 is SGHAT and CDR2 is FQNNGV. The CDR3 consists of 15 residues. The trim removed 1 base at V and 1 base at J, leaving 2 bases unmatched. For the CDR3, the DNA is TGTGCCAGCAGCTTAGGTACAGGGGGCCAAGAGACCCAGTACTTC. It is translated as CASSLGTGGQETQYF.

The chain joins TRBV27 to TRBJ2-2; 10 bases fit TRBD2. Trimming took 10 bases from V and 6 from J; bases not matched to a gene: 11. The CDR3 loop spans 15 amino acids. Germline CDR1 MNHEY, CDR2 SMNVEV (reference sequence). CDR3 sequence (DNA): TGTGCCACCTCCACAGCGGGAGGGCCTCCCGGGGAGCTGTTTTTT. Protein: CATSTAGGPPGELFF.

This chain links TRBV4-2 with TRBJ2-3; 7 nucleotides line up with TRBD2. CDR1 is LGHNA and CDR2 is YNFKEQ in the germline V gene. With 4 bases clipped from V and 3 bases from J, the junction kept 10 bases outside the gene matches. The length of the CDR3 is 16 residues. Written as DNA, the CDR3 is TGTGCCAGCAGCCTCACCGGGGACTATTCTACAGATACGCAGTATTTT. Amino acid sequence: CASSLTGDYSTDTQYF.

The gene calls are TRBV20-1 and TRBJ2-7; weak D call: TRBD2 (5 bases). The V and J ends lost 3 bases and 0 bases respectively, with 12 bases between them. Germline-derived CDR1 and CDR2 are DFQATT and SNEGSKA (reference sequence). The CDR3 spans 14 residues. DNA of the CDR3: TGCAGTGCTAGTGCCCGGGGTTTCTCCTACGAGCAGTACTTC. Amino acids: CSASARGFSYEQYF.

The genes are TRBV28 and TRBJ2-1; 10 bases fit TRBD2. CDR3 length: 14 amino acids. In germline, CDR1 is MDHEN, CDR2 SYDVKM. J gave up 10 bases and V 6 bases, and 9 bases lay outside the gene matches. For the CDR3, the DNA is TGTGCCAGCAGCAACGGACTAGCGGCCCTAGAGCAGTTCTTC. Translated: CASSNGLAALEQFF. Combining the CDR3 with reference TRBV28 and TRBJ2-1 gives the whole variable domain DVKVTQSSRYLVKRTGEKVFLECVQDMDHENMFWYRQDPGLGLRLIYFSYDVKMKEKGDIPEGYSVSREKKERFSLILESASTNQTSMYLCASSNGLAALEQFFGPGTRLTVL.

The chain is built from TRBV24-1 and TRBJ2-3; possibly TRBD2 for D (6 bases). V was clipped by 3 bases and J by 2 bases, with 20 bases between them. This CDR3 comprises 18 residues. Looked up from germline, CDR1 is KGHDR and CDR2 is SFDVKD. CDR3 sequence (DNA): TGTGCCACCAGTGATCCTTATGAGGGGCGGGACCTCACAGATACGCAGTATTTT. It translates to CATSDPYEGRDLTDTQYF.

The CDR3 DNA follows: TGTGCCAGCACCCCCCTAGCGGGTTCTAATGAGCAGTTCTTC. It translates to CASTPLAGSNEQFF. The chain has TRBV2 and TRBJ2-1; 8 positions agree with TRBD2. Germline V gene data show CDR1 as SNHLY and CDR2 as FYNNEI. The CDR3 runs to 14 residues. Trimming at V came to 7 bases and at J to 7 bases, leaving 9 bases not matched to a gene. Together with reference TRBV2 and TRBJ2-1, the CDR3 gives the full variable domain: EPEVTQTPSHQVTQMGQEVILRCVPISNHLYFYWYRQILGQKVEFLVSFYNNEISEKSEIFDDQFSVERPDGSNFTLKIRSTKLEDSAMYFCASTPLAGSNEQFFGPGTRLTVL.

The chain is built from TRBV6-1 and TRBJ1-2; D is ambiguous. CDR3 length: 14 amino acids. V shed 3 bases and J shed 0 bases, with 8 bases lying between them. Germline V CDR1 and CDR2: MNHNS, SASEGT. The CDR3 sequence: CASSEVTANYGYTF. CDR3 DNA sequence: TGTGCCAGCAGTGAGGTTACGGCTAACTATGGCTACACCTTC.

The rearrangement links TRBV10-3 to TRBJ2-7; 14 nucleotides line up with TRBD2. CDR3 length: 15 amino acids. Trimming at V came to 6 bases and at J to 4 bases, leaving 5 bases not matched to a gene. CDR1 and CDR2 from the germline V gene are ENHRY and SYGVKD. CDR3 loop: CAISGTSGRRYEQYF. The CDR3 nucleotides read TGTGCCATCAGCGGGACTAGCGGGAGAAGGTACGAGCAGTACTTC.

The chain recombines TRBV2 with TRBJ2-3; TRBD2 matches 10 bases. With V trimmed by 7 bases and J by 2 bases, 6 bases remained unmatched. The CDR3 is 15 amino acids. The germline CDR1 and CDR2 sequences are SNHLY and FYNNEI. The CDR3 spells CASKGLARPTDTQYF. The CDR3 region has the DNA TGTGCCAGCAAGGGACTAGCGAGACCCACAGATACGCAGTATTTT. Based on the CDR3 plus reference TRBV2 and TRBJ2-3, the full variable domain is EPEVTQTPSHQVTQMGQEVILRCVPISNHLYFYWYRQILGQKVEFLVSFYNNEISEKSEIFDDQFSVERPDGSNFTLKIRSTKLEDSAMYFCASKGLARPTDTQYFGPGTRLTVL.

This chain links TRBV19 with TRBJ1-2, with TRBD1 matching 8 bases. Germline V gene data show CDR1 as LNHDA and CDR2 as SQIVND (reference sequence). Trimming cost V 3 bases and J 4 bases; bases outside gene matches: 4. This CDR3 comprises 14 residues. The CDR3 region has the DNA TGTGCCAGTAGTATGGGACAGGATGGCTATGGCTACACCTTC. Translated, it gives CASSMGQDGYGYTF. Using reference TRBV19 and TRBJ1-2 for the parts outside the CDR3, the full variable domain is DGGITQSPKYLFRKEGQNVTLSCEQNLNHDAMYWYRQDPGQGLRLIYYSQIVNDFQKGDIAEGYSVSREKKESFPLTVTSAQKNPTAFYLCASSMGQDGYGYTFGSGTRLTVV.

The chain links TRBV11-3 to TRBJ2-3; 13 nucleotides agree with TRBD2. J lost 3 bases, V lost 3 bases, and 3 bases had no gene match. Germline-derived CDR1 and CDR2 are SGHNT and YENEEA. This CDR3 is 16 amino acids long. CDR3 coding DNA: TGTGCCAGCAGCTTGGGGACTAGCGGGACTACAGATACGCAGTATTTT. Translating it yields CASSLGTSGTTDTQYF.

The chain uses TRBV3-1 (or the pseudogene TRBV3-2) and TRBJ2-5, with a weak D call TRBD1 (6 bases). This CDR3 has 15 residues. With 2 bases removed from V and 4 bases from J, the gap between germline ends came to 14 bases. Germline CDR1 reads LGHDT; CDR2 reads YNNKEL (reference sequence). CDR3 coding DNA: TGTGCCAGCAGCCAAAACCAGGGGCACGGAGAGACCCAGTACTTC. Translating gives CASSQNQGHGETQYF.

The chain has TRBV2 and TRBJ2-3; a weak D match, TRBD1 (5 bases). Trimming took off 8 bases at V and 2 bases at J, with 14 bases between the two ends. CDR1 and CDR2 from the germline V gene are SNHLY and FYNNEI. This CDR3 region has 14 residues. CDR3 coding DNA: TGTGCCAGCGGCTGGGGCGGTGACACAGATACGCAGTATTTT. It codes for CASGWGGDTDTQYF.

This clone is a singleton in its sample. V gene TRBV5-1 combines with J gene TRBJ2-1; TRBD2 agrees at 12 bases. There are 15 residues in the CDR3. With V trimmed by 4 bases and J by 5 bases, 4 bases remained unmatched. Germline lookup yields CDR1 SGHRS and CDR2 YFSETQ. The CDR3 here is CASSGLAGPHNEQFF. The CDR3 bases are TGCGCCAGCAGCGGACTAGCGGGGCCTCACAATGAGCAGTTCTTC.

The chain recombines TRBV19 with TRBJ2-2; the match to TRBD2 covers 10 bases. CDR3 length: 15 amino acids. V was pared by 7 bases and J by 4 bases, with 6 bases of the junction left unmatched. Germline V gene data show CDR1 as LNHDA and CDR2 as SQIVND (reference sequence). CDR3 nucleotides: TGTGCCAGTACCTCGGGACTAGCGCCCACCGGGGAGCTGTTTTTT. Its translation: CASTSGLAPTGELFF.

The V call is TRBV4-3, the J call TRBJ2-7; tentatively, D is TRBD2 (6 bases). The germline V and J ends were trimmed by 3 bases and 4 bases, with 16 bases remaining between them. The germline V gene has CDR1 LGHNA and CDR2 YSLEER. The CDR3 extends over 15 amino acids. CDR3 nucleotide sequence: TGCGCCAGCAGCCACTCTGCGTCGGGGGAGTACGAGCAGTACTTC. This encodes CASSHSASGEYEQYF.

The chain joins TRBV7-2 to TRBJ2-3; D perhaps matches TRBD1 (5 bases). The CDR3 runs 13 residues. Deletions cut 4 bases from V and 3 bases from J, with 8 bases between. Germline V CDR1 and CDR2: SGHTA, FQGNSA. The CDR3 nucleotides read TGTGCCAGCAGCTGGGGCCCAACAGATACGCAGTATTTT. Translating it yields CASSWGPTDTQYF.

The chain uses TRBV5-1 and TRBJ1-4; D remains unclear. Germline assignment: CDR1 SGHRS and CDR2 YFSETQ. Trimming removed 1 base at V and 8 bases at J, with 12 bases between. CDR3 size: 14 residues. The CDR3: CASSLTPEREKLFF. The DNA for the CDR3 is TGCGCCAGCAGCTTGACTCCTGAACGGGAAAAACTGTTTTTT.

V usage is TRBV5-5 and J usage is TRBJ2-2, with 10 bases that match TRBD2. V dropped 4 bases and J dropped 0; count of bases not matched to a gene: 6. Per the germline V gene, CDR1 is SGHKS and CDR2 is YYEKEE (reference sequence). The CDR3 extends over 17 amino acids. CDR3 sequence (DNA): TGTGCCAGCAGCCGAGGACTAGCGGCAACGAACACCGGGGAGCTGTTTTTT. Protein: CASSRGLAATNTGELFF. The full variable domain, completed using reference TRBV5-5 and TRBJ2-2, is DAGVTQSPTHLIKTRGQQVTLRCSPISGHKSVSWYQQVLGQGPQFIFQYYEKEERGRGNFPDRFSARQFPNYSSELNVNALLLGDSALYLCASSRGLAATNTGELFFGEGSRLTVL.

This clone was recorded only once. The V call is TRBV27, the J call TRBJ2-3, with D unresolved. Germline V gene sequence: CDR1 MNHEY, CDR2 SMNVEV (reference sequence). There are 14 residues in the CDR3. Trimming took 2 bases from V and 5 from J, leaving 11 bases between them. The CDR3, as DNA: TGTGCCAGCAGTTTAGCCCTGTACGGAGATACGCAGTATTTT. This codes for CASSLALYGDTQYF.

The gene calls are TRBV4-3 and TRBJ2-5; 8 bases align to TRBD1. V trimming: 1 base; J trimming: 2 bases; junction bases outside the gene matches: 6. The CDR3 contains 16 residues. Germline values: CDR1 LGHNA, CDR2 YSLEER. The CDR3 sequence: CASSQGTGNGQETQYF. The CDR3 coding sequence is TGCGCCAGCAGCCAAGGGACAGGGAACGGTCAAGAGACCCAGTACTTC.

The V and J genes are TRBV6-6 and TRBJ1-5; D not resolved. Trimming took 6 bases from V and 4 from J, leaving 10 bases between them. CDR1 and CDR2 (germline): MNHNY, SVGAGI (reference sequence). This CDR3 is built from 13 residues. CDR3 loop: CASRAGSNQPQHF. For the CDR3, the DNA is TGTGCCAGCAGGGCTGGGAGTAATCAGCCCCAGCATTTT.

For the CDR3, the DNA is TGTGCCAGCACCCCCGCCCGGGCAGATACGCAGTATTTT. Amino acid sequence: CASTPARADTQYF. V usage is TRBV7-9 and J usage is TRBJ2-3; D is uncertain. Trimming stripped 7 bases from V and 4 bases from J, with 12 bases between. The CDR3 length is 13 residues. Germline V gene lookup returns CDR1 SEHNR and CDR2 FQNEAQ (reference sequence).

The chain carries TRBV28 and TRBJ2-7, with D maybe TRBD1 (6 bases). CDR3 size: 14 residues. V was clipped by 7 bases and J by 3 bases, with 16 bases between them. Germline loops: CDR1 MDHEN, CDR2 SYDVKM. The CDR3 sequence: CASTPPGEYYEQYF. DNA for the CDR3: TGTGCCAGCACCCCTCCAGGGGAGTACTACGAGCAGTACTTC.

In its sample, this clone was seen many times. V gene TRBV7-2 combines with J gene TRBJ1-6; TRBD1 is a possible D gene (5 bases). CDR3 length: 16 residues. V was shortened by 5 bases and J by 9 bases, with 20 bases between the two germline ends. Germline CDR1 is SGHTA and CDR2 is FQGNSA. CDR3 protein: CASSRGGGPGGSPLHF. The CDR3 DNA follows: TGTGCCAGCAGCCGCGGAGGAGGACCCGGGGGTTCACCCCTCCACTTT.

The CDR3 DNA reads as TGTGCCAGCAGCCCGGGTCCGGGAGTAGATACGCAGTATTTT. It specifies CASSPGPGVDTQYF. The chain couples TRBV5-6 to TRBJ2-3; D perhaps matches TRBD2 (6 bases). Trimming shortened V by 4 bases and J by 5 bases, and 14 bases separated the two germline ends. The CDR3 sequence is 14 residues long. Germline-derived CDR1 and CDR2 are SGHDT and YYEEEE.